What follows are 17 T cell receptor beta chains derived from one specimen sequenced in a study of shared clonotypes between healthy human individuals. Method: immunoSEQ multiplex PCR; TCRdb's copy keeps in-frame clones and lacks some. This table has about 360,000 clones, around 67% appearing once. Sequencing input: memory CD4+ T cells sorted from blood. Subset noted: CD45RA-negative fraction. Every receptor here comes from a man in his thirties or forties in good health.

The gene calls are TRBV7-3 and TRBJ2-3; a possible D gene is TRBD1 (5 bases). This CDR3 region has 14 residues. Trimming removed 1 base from V and 6 bases from J, with 11 bases in between. The germline gives CDR1 SGHTA, CDR2 FQGTGA. Here the CDR3 reads CASSLRQGIDTQYF. The CDR3 coding sequence is TGTGCCAGCAGCTTAAGGCAGGGCATCGATACGCAGTATTTT.

The chain has TRBV28 and TRBJ2-7, with 7 nucleotides matching TRBD2. V was pared by 4 bases and J by 4 bases, with 4 bases of the junction left unmatched. Germline lookup yields CDR1 MDHEN and CDR2 SYDVKM. This CDR3 is built from 13 residues. The CDR3 loop is CASSYGLGYEQYF. In DNA, the CDR3 is TGTGCCAGCAGTTACGGACTAGGGTACGAGCAGTACTTC.

This clone was recorded a few times. The chain combines TRBV5-6 with TRBJ1-4; D perhaps matches TRBD1 (6 bases). Germline values: CDR1 SGHDT, CDR2 YYEEEE. CDR3 length equals 13 residues. Deletions cut 4 bases from V and 7 bases from J, with 11 bases between. CDR3 protein: CASSRGLTEKLFF. DNA of the CDR3: TGTGCCAGCAGCCGGGGGCTTACTGAAAAACTGTTTTTT. Variable domain in full (rest from reference TRBV5-6 and TRBJ1-4): DAGVTQSPTHLIKTRGQQVTLRCSPKSGHDTVSWYQQALGQGPQFIFQYYEEEERQRGNFPDRFSGHQFPNYSSELNVNALLLGDSALYLCASSRGLTEKLFFGSGTQLSVL.

The V gene is TRBV5-6, the J gene TRBJ1-3; a possible D gene is TRBD1 (5 bases). This CDR3 spans 16 amino acids. Germline-derived CDR1 and CDR2 are SGHDT and YYEEEE. Trimming removed 3 bases from V and 2 bases from J, with 15 bases in between. The CDR3, as DNA: TGTGCCAGCAGCTCCCCCGCGGGGGGGGCTGGAAACACCATATATTTT. Amino acid sequence: CASSSPAGGAGNTIYF.

The gene calls are TRBV6-6 and TRBJ2-1; possible D gene TRBD2, 6 bases. Trimming left V 8 bases short and J 9 bases short, with 17 bases between. CDR3 length: 13 residues. The germline gives CDR1 MNHNY, CDR2 SVGAGI (reference sequence). CDR3 bases: TGTGCCAGCGGGAGGTGGGAGAAGGGTGAGCAGTTCTTC. It codes for CASGRWEKGEQFF.

The V and J genes are TRBV5-6 and TRBJ1-2, with D possibly TRBD1 on 5 matching bases. This CDR3 spans 13 amino acids. Germline V gene sequence: CDR1 SGHDT, CDR2 YYEEEE. The V and J ends lost 4 bases and 3 bases respectively, with 10 bases between them. The CDR3 sequence is CASSRTPDYGYTF. CDR3 bases: TGTGCCAGCAGCCGGACACCCGACTATGGCTACACCTTC.

The chain is built from TRBV9 and TRBJ2-7; D not certain. CDR1 and CDR2 (germline): SGDLS, YYNGEE. Trimming removed 1 base from V and 0 bases from J, with 8 bases in between. There are 14 residues in the CDR3. The CDR3 nucleotides are TGTGCCAGCAGCGTATCCTTAACCTCCTACGAGCAGTACTTC. It specifies CASSVSLTSYEQYF.

In its sample, this clone was seen a few times. Additional DNA sequences in this sample encode the identical CDR3. The rearrangement joins TRBV28 to TRBJ1-1; D is uncertain. There are 11 residues in the CDR3. The V end lost 1 base, the J end lost 6 bases, and 3 bases lay between the germline ends. Per germline, CDR1 MDHEN and CDR2 SYDVKM. CDR3 nucleotides: TGTGCCAGCAGTTTATATGCTGAAGCTTTCTTT. It is translated as CASSLYAEAFF.

This clone was seen a few times. The chain joins TRBV7-9 to TRBJ2-7; D unclear. This CDR3 has 12 amino acids. The V end lost 0 bases, the J end lost 7 bases, and 7 bases lay between the germline ends. Looked up from germline, CDR1 is SEHNR and CDR2 is FQNEAQ (reference sequence). In DNA, the CDR3 is TGTGCCAGCAGCTTAGCGGTCCCTGAGCAGTACTTC. Amino acids: CASSLAVPEQYF.

The rearrangement joins TRBV7-2 to TRBJ2-5; TRBD2 aligns across 8 bases. The CDR3 has 14 residues. Germline V gives CDR1 SGHTA, CDR2 FQGNSA. J was trimmed by 4 bases and V by 2 bases; bases with no gene match: 3. The CDR3 DNA reads as TGTGCCAGCAGCTTATGGCTAGCGGGAGAGACCCAGTACTTC. Translating it yields CASSLWLAGETQYF.

The rearrangement links TRBV2 to TRBJ2-5, with 7 positions matching TRBD1. CDR1 is SNHLY and CDR2 is FYNNEI in the germline V gene. Losses at the gene ends were 3 bases for V and 6 bases for J; bases not matched to a gene: 10. There are 15 residues in the CDR3. The CDR3 loop reads CASSELQGIMKTQYF. The CDR3 coding sequence is TGTGCCAGCAGTGAGCTACAGGGGATCATGAAGACCCAGTACTTC. The variable domain in full, completed from reference TRBV2 and TRBJ2-5, reads EPEVTQTPSHQVTQMGQEVILRCVPISNHLYFYWYRQILGQKVEFLVSFYNNEISEKSEIFDDQFSVERPDGSNFTLKIRSTKLEDSAMYFCASSELQGIMKTQYFGPGTRLLVL.

The gene calls are TRBV4-2 and TRBJ1-4, with D unresolved. The CDR3 consists of 16 residues. CDR1 LGHNA and CDR2 YNFKEQ come from the germline V gene. Trimming stripped 1 base from V and 1 base from J, with 10 bases between. As DNA, the CDR3 is TGTGCCAGCAGCCAAGGGGCCCCACTAACTAATGAAAAACTGTTTTTT. It codes for CASSQGAPLTNEKLFF.

This chain links TRBV2 with TRBJ2-2; TRBD1 matches 7 bases. J gave up 3 bases and V 5 bases, and 6 bases lay outside the gene matches. CDR1 is SNHLY, CDR2 FYNNEI, per germline. The CDR3 is 15 residues long. The CDR3 loop reads CASSQTGDDTGELFF. CDR3 DNA: TGTGCCAGCAGTCAAACAGGGGATGACACCGGGGAGCTGTTTTTT.

This clone occurred once. The chain couples TRBV7-2 to TRBJ1-2; a possible D gene is TRBD1 (5 bases). With 5 bases removed from V and 4 bases from J, the gap between germline ends came to 11 bases. Germline V lookup: CDR1 SGHTA, CDR2 FQGNSA. The CDR3 is made up of 13 amino acids. DNA of the CDR3: TGTGCCAGCAGCCAGGGTAGCGGCTATGGCTACACCTTC. Translating it yields CASSQGSGYGYTF.

The chain links TRBV18 to TRBJ1-1; D ambiguous. V shed 6 bases and J shed 7 bases, with 15 bases lying between them. The CDR3 has 13 amino acids. From germline, CDR1 is KGHSH and CDR2 LQKENI. CDR3 DNA: TGTGCCAGCTCGCCTGTGCTGGGCGGTGAAGCTTTCTTT. Its translation: CASSPVLGGEAFF.

This rearrangement joins TRBV5-1 to TRBJ1-5; D is unresolved. The CDR3 contains 15 residues. Germline V gene lookup returns CDR1 SGHRS and CDR2 YFSETQ. The ends were cut back, 0 bases at V and 1 base at J, with 8 bases in the middle. The CDR3 spells CASSLAGMSNQPQHF. For the CDR3, the DNA is TGCGCCAGCAGCTTGGCCGGTATGAGCAATCAGCCCCAGCATTTT.

About this clone: Only one base separates this from a far larger clonotype, so it likely reflects a read error. The V and J genes are TRBV7-2 and TRBJ2-5; D possibly corresponds to TRBD2 (7 bases). Germline V CDR1 and CDR2: SGHTA, FQGNSA. The CDR3 loop spans 15 amino acids. This CDR3 reads CASSLRGGAVEAQYF. The CDR3 region has the DNA TGTGCCAGCAGCTTAAGGGGGGGAGCTGTAGAGGCCCAGTACTTC.